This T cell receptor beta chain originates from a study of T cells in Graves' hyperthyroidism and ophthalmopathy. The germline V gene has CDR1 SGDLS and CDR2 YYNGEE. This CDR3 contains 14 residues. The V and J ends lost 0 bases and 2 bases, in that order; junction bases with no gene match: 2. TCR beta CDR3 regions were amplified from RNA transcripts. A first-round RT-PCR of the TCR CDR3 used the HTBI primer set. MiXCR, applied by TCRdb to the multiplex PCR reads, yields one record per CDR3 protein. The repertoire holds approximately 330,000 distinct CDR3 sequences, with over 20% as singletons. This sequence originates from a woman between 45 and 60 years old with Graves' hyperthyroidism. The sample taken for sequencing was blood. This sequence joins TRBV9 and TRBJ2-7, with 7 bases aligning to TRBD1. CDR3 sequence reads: CASSVGQGTYEQYF. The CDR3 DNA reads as TGTGCCAGCAGCGTAGGACAGGGCACCTACGAGCAGTACTTC. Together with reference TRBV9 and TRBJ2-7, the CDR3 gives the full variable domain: DSGVTQTPKHLITATGQRVTLRCSPRSGDLSVYWYQQSLDQGLQFLIQYYNGEERAKGNILERFSAQQFPDLHSELNLSSLELGDSALYFCASSVGQGTYEQYFGPGTRLTVT.